There are many counts of the clone carrying this TCR beta chain. Other DNA sequences in the sample encode the same CDR3. These data originate in a study of metastatic and nonmetastatic thyroid tumors. About the research overall: The comparison covered peripheral blood and tumor or nodule tissue in malignant and benign thyroid patients.

Original data processing: The study built a papillary thyroid cancer distant-metastasis classifier from CDR3 differences across clinicopathological groups. TCRdb recomputed clones from the PCR reads via MiXCR. TCRdb's processing, not the authors', yielded these V and J calls. The sample shows almost 70,000 clones, 12% to 15% of them seen only once. Before thyroid surgery, none of the patients had received any treatment. The clonotype was recovered from a male donor with papillary thyroid cancer or a benign thyroid nodule (not recorded which). Some clones in this sample may be carry-over from other donors' samples. The sequenced sample consisted of blood.

This CDR3 is CATSDRSENEKLFF. CDR3 nucleotides: TGTGCCACCAGTGACCGGAGTGAAAATGAAAAACTGTTTTTT. This chain links TRBV24-1 with TRBJ1-4; D gene uncertain. The V gene's germline CDR1 is KGHDR and CDR2 SFDVKD. The CDR3 runs 14 residues. With 4 bases removed from V and 5 bases from J, the gap between germline ends came to 10 bases.